This T cell receptor (beta chain) was retrieved from a study of blood T cell repertoires in COVID-19. Study as a whole: Samples came from the United States, Italy and Spain, spanning acute and convalescent COVID-19.

CDR1 is SQVTM, CDR2 ANQGSEA, per germline. This CDR3 has 13 residues. V lost 2 bases, J lost 5 bases, and 12 bases lay in between. The repertoire was sequenced with immunoSEQ multiplex PCR; TCRdb's copy has only in-frame clones and lacks some. The table shows roughly 150,000 clones, with more than 85% occurring only once. The TCR sequence derives from a woman at least 80 years old with COVID-19, enrolled during active disease. The rearrangement joins TRBV29-1 to TRBJ1-1; D uncertain. Input material: peripheral blood. CDR3 loop: CSVELAGRTEAFF. In DNA, the CDR3 is TGCAGCGTTGAATTGGCGGGCCGGACTGAAGCTTTCTTT. The full variable domain, completed using reference TRBV29-1 and TRBJ1-1, is SAVISQKPSRDICQRGTSLTIQCQVDSQVTMMFWYRQQPGQSLTLIATANQGSEATYESGFVIDKFPISRPNLTFSTLTVSNMSPEDSSIYLCSVELAGRTEAFFGQGTRLTVV.